The entry below gives a single T cell receptor (beta chain) sequence along with its context. In the naive CD8 group, cells lacked CD45RO and were positively selected for CCR7, so terminally differentiated effector memory CD45RA+ cells were left out. The V gene's germline CDR1 is LNHDA and CDR2 SQIVND (reference sequence). The CDR3 has 16 residues. With V trimmed by 6 bases and J by 7 bases, 9 bases remained unmatched. The sample is drawn from a study of shared clonotypes between healthy human individuals. Clones were read by immunoSEQ multiplex PCR, and TCRdb kept only the in-frame ones, dropping some. This table has roughly 2.1 million clones, about 93% appearing once.

The sample consisted of naive CD8+ T cells from PBMCs. The TCR comes from a man younger than 35 in good health. Some clones in this sample may be carry-over from other donors' samples. The chain couples TRBV19 to TRBJ2-2; 12 nucleotides match TRBD2. CDR3 nucleotides: TGTGCCAGTAGGGTTACTAGCGGGGGGATCGGCGGGGAGCTGTTTTTT. Its protein product is CASRVTSGGIGGELFF.